Below are 10 T cell receptor beta chains sequenced from a single sample in a study of low-dose radiotherapy and immunotherapy resistance in tumors. Time point given: before trial treatment. cDNA synthesis used a TRAV/TRBV-specific primer set for both chains. A roughly 19-cycle PCR with a constant-region primer and V-primer adapter amplified TCRs. TCRdb re-analysed the reads in MiXCR, keeping a single row per CDR3 protein. The sample holds approximately 90,000 distinct CDR3 sequences, under 10% seen once. The starting material was PBMCs, obtained before treatment. Receptors originate from a male donor with prostate cancer.

This clonotype was recorded many times. This chain links TRBV10-3 with TRBJ1-3; no clear D gene. From germline, CDR1 is ENHRY and CDR2 SYGVKD. The length of the CDR3 is 15 residues. Trimming removed 6 bases from V and 0 bases from J, with 12 bases in between. The CDR3 DNA is TGTGCCATCAGGGCAGACCAGAGCTCTGGAAACACCATATATTTT. Its translation: CAIRADQSSGNTIYF.

This clonotype came up many times. This chain joins TRBV30 and TRBJ1-1; D remains unclear. Per the germline V gene, CDR1 is GTSNPN and CDR2 is SVGIG (reference sequence). V lost 0 bases, J lost 5 bases, and 4 bases lay in between. This CDR3 has 11 residues. The CDR3 DNA follows: TGTGCCTGGAGTGTACAGACTGAAGCTTTCTTT. Translating it yields CAWSVQTEAFF.

This clonotype has more than one count but fewer than ten. V is TRBV10-2 and J is TRBJ1-1, with D unresolved. The length of the CDR3 is 13 residues. The germline CDR1 and CDR2 sequences are WSHSY and SAAADI. Trimming shortened V by 9 bases and J by 1 base, and 12 bases separated the two germline ends. Here the CDR3 reads CASLRVENTEAFF. The CDR3 DNA sequence: TGCGCCAGTCTTCGGGTGGAGAACACTGAAGCTTTCTTT.

This clonotype has a count of ten or more. The CDR3 loop reads CSVRTVNTEAFF. As DNA, the CDR3 is TGCAGCGTCAGGACGGTTAACACTGAAGCTTTCTTT. The rearrangement joins TRBV29-1 to TRBJ1-1; D uncertain. The germline V and J ends were trimmed by 6 bases and 2 bases, with 10 bases remaining between them. The CDR3 loop spans 12 amino acids. Germline assignment: CDR1 SQVTM and CDR2 ANQGSEA.

As for this clonotype: A far larger clone is just one base off, so this is likely a read error. The chain links TRBV26 to TRBJ2-7; the D call TRBD2 from the table was never checked on the DNA. TRBV26 is deemed a pseudogene. This CDR3 contains 14 residues. CDR3: CASSSLAGAYEQYF. CDR3 bases: TGTGCCAGTTCCTCACTAGCGGGAGCCTATGAGCAGTACTTC.

This clonotype was counted ten times or more. The gene calls are TRBV4-1 and TRBJ2-7, with 8 bases identical to TRBD1. J gave up 5 bases and V 3 bases, and 9 bases lay outside the gene matches. This CDR3 has 15 amino acids. CDR1 is MGHRA and CDR2 is YSYEKL in the germline V gene. CDR3 sequence: CASSHDYGQGHEQYF. The DNA of the CDR3 is TGCGCCAGCAGCCATGACTATGGACAGGGCCACGAGCAGTACTTC.

This clonotype was detected ten times or more. The V and J genes are TRBV20-1 and TRBJ2-1; D is unclear. The CDR3 runs 11 residues. V was cut by 3 bases and J by 6 bases, with 6 bases left in between. From germline, CDR1 is DFQATT and CDR2 SNEGSKA (reference sequence). The CDR3 bases are TGCAGTGCTAGCCCGATCAATGAGCAGTTCTTC. This sequence encodes CSASPINEQFF.

This clonotype showed up many times. The rearrangement links TRBV5-1 to TRBJ1-2, with D possibly matching TRBD1 (6 bases). V gave up 4 bases and J gave up 0 bases, with 16 bases separating them. This CDR3 is built from 16 residues. In germline, CDR1 is SGHRS, CDR2 YFSETQ. CDR3 nucleotide sequence: TGCGCCAGCAGCCCCGGACAGAACTTAGCTAACTATGGCTACACCTTC. Its translation is CASSPGQNLANYGYTF.

A remark on this clonotype: A much larger clone is a single base away; this may be a read error. The J gene is TRBJ2-7, the V gene TRBV5-4; 9 bases align to TRBD2. This CDR3 comprises 16 residues. The V gene's germline CDR1 is SGHNT and CDR2 YYREEE (reference sequence). CDR3 sequence (DNA): TGTGCCAGAAGCTTGAAAATAGCGGGCGCGGGAGGGGAGCAGTACTTC. Protein sequence: CARSLKIAGAGGEQYF.

This clonotype was recorded at least ten times. The chain couples TRBV20-1 to TRBJ2-1, with 7 positions matching TRBD2. V trimming: 6 bases; J trimming: 3 bases; junction bases outside the gene matches: 8. Germline loops: CDR1 DFQATT, CDR2 SNEGSKA (reference sequence). This CDR3 has 14 residues. The CDR3 nucleotides read TGCAGTGCCACAAAAGCGGGGCACTACAATGAGCAGTTCTTC. It specifies CSATKAGHYNEQFF.